The sequence of this T cell receptor beta chain was determined in a study of blood T cell repertoires in COVID-19. Study at large: Specimens from acute and convalescent COVID-19 originated in the United States, Italy and Spain. T cells, B-cell-depleted T cells, or PBMCs supplied cDNA or gDNA.

Unmatched junction bases numbered 5, after V lost 3 bases and J lost 3 bases. Germline CDR1 SGHRS, CDR2 YFSETQ. The CDR3 is made up of 15 amino acids. In the original processing: Researchers report that nucleated cell counts were estimated from reference gene primer amplification. Only in-frame clones appear in the TCRdb table, and some are missing; sequencing was by immunoSEQ multiplex PCR. V and J calls and clone size are as listed in that table; D and trimming were resolved from the DNA. Among 99,000 or so clones listed, around 84% were seen once. The V call is TRBV5-1, the J call TRBJ2-7; 11 bases match TRBD1. The clonotype was recovered from a man aged 65-85 years with active or convalescent COVID-19. The specimen was peripheral blood. The CDR3 sequence is CASSSGGTGGYEQYF. The CDR3 DNA follows: TGCGCCAGCAGCTCTGGCGGGACAGGGGGCTACGAGCAGTACTTC. The full variable domain, completed using reference TRBV5-1 and TRBJ2-7, is KAGVTQTPRYLIKTRGQQVTLSCSPISGHRSVSWYQQTPGQGLQFLFEYFSETQRNKGNFPGRFSGRQFSNSRSEMNVSTLELGDSALYLCASSSGGTGGYEQYFGPGTRLTVT.